This T cell receptor (beta chain) was obtained from a study of T-cell reconstitution after alpha-beta-depleted transplantation in children. Using unique molecular identifiers, the investigators prepared the TCRbeta library. TCRdb passed the PCR reads through MiXCR, listing each CDR3 protein once. The repertoire has some 490,000 distinct CDR3 sequences, approximately 13% of them found once; the top ten carry under 7%. The CDR3 runs to 14 residues. Trimming at V came to 5 bases and at J to 3 bases, leaving 2 bases not matched to a gene. Sequences were derived from PBMCs from the stem cell graft donor, sampled from the stem cell graft. The chain links TRBV12-3 or TRBV12-4 to TRBJ2-1; 9 bases line up with TRBD2. The TCR sequence derives from a human donor who donated a stem cell graft to a child with combined immunodeficiency. CDR3 region: CASSASGVYNEQFF. CDR3 in DNA: TGTGCCAGCAGTGCTAGCGGGGTCTACAATGAGCAGTTCTTC.